This passage covers 27 T cell receptor beta chains from one sample sequenced in a study of PD-L1 blockade in urothelial cancer. Repertoires were generated with immunoSEQ multiplex PCR, while TCRdb's copy carries only in-frame clones and drops some. The repertoire holds fewer than 50,000 clones, with roughly four fifths as singletons. Documented time point: pretreatment peripheral blood. The sample consisted of PBMCs, taken around atezolizumab (anti-PD-L1) treatment. The receptors here all came from a man in his sixties or seventies with urothelial cancer.

The chain employs TRBV6-1 and TRBJ2-5; possibly TRBD1 for D (5 bases). Germline-derived CDR1 and CDR2 are MNHNS and SASEGT. V shed 5 bases and J shed 6 bases, with 13 bases lying between them. This CDR3 region has 13 residues. CDR3 bases: TGTGCCAGCAGTCTCAGCAGGGAAAAGACCCAGTACTTC. It translates to CASSLSREKTQYF.

This chain links TRBV11-1 with TRBJ1-1; 9 bases fit TRBD1. CDR3 length: 14 amino acids. Germline assignment: CDR1 SGHAT and CDR2 FQDESV (reference sequence). Losses at the gene ends were 2 bases for V and 6 bases for J; bases not matched to a gene: 4. CDR3 amino acids: CASSLQGQGSEAFF. For the CDR3, the DNA is TGTGCCAGCAGCTTACAGGGACAGGGCTCTGAAGCTTTCTTT.

The V and J genes are TRBV5-4 and TRBJ2-1; D might be TRBD2 (5 bases). This CDR3 is 14 amino acids long. The germline V and J ends were trimmed by 2 bases and 4 bases, with 10 bases remaining between them. In germline, CDR1 is SGHNT, CDR2 YYREEE (reference sequence). DNA of the CDR3: TGTGCCAGCAGCTTCTACGGGAATTACAATGAGCAGTTCTTC. As protein: CASSFYGNYNEQFF.

This chain links TRBV4-1 with TRBJ1-1; TRBD1 agrees at 7 bases. CDR1 is MGHRA, CDR2 YSYEKL, per germline. The CDR3 contains 15 residues. Unmatched junction bases numbered 5, after V lost 3 bases and J lost 1 base. The DNA for the CDR3 is TGCGCCAGCAGCCACATAGGGACAGCGAACACTGAAGCTTTCTTT. Its protein product is CASSHIGTANTEAFF.

V and J are TRBV7-9 and TRBJ1-1; tentative D call: TRBD1 (5 bases). Germline-derived CDR1 and CDR2 are SEHNR and FQNEAQ (reference sequence). Trimming shortened V by 1 base and J by 8 bases, and 5 bases separated the two germline ends. The CDR3 extends over 11 amino acids. CDR3 nucleotide sequence: TGTGCCAGCAGCTTAGGGACAGAAGCTTTCTTT. Encoded protein: CASSLGTEAFF.

In this sample, this clone turned up a few times. The rearrangement links TRBV7-7 to TRBJ2-2, with D maybe TRBD1 (5 bases). This CDR3 is 13 amino acids long. V was shortened by 2 bases and J by 6 bases, with 7 bases between the two germline ends. The germline gives CDR1 SSHAT, CDR2 FNYEAQ (reference sequence). CDR3 loop: CASSLKGAGELFF. The CDR3 DNA sequence: TGTGCCAGCAGCTTAAAAGGGGCCGGGGAGCTGTTTTTT. The full variable domain, rest sourced from reference TRBV7-7 and TRBJ2-2, is GAGVSQSPRYKVTKRGQDVTLRCDPISSHATLYWYQQALGQGPEFLTYFNYEAQPDKSGLPSDRFSAERPEGSISTLTIQRTEQRDSAMYRCASSLKGAGELFFGEGSRLTVL.

The CDR3 spells CASSQDNPRLGGGYTF. The DNA of the CDR3 is TGCGCCAGCAGCCAAGATAACCCCCGACTCGGAGGTGGCTACACCTTC. This chain joins TRBV4-3 and TRBJ1-2, with D unresolved. CDR1 and CDR2 (germline): LGHNA, YSLEER. V was pared by 0 bases and J by 7 bases, with 18 bases between. CDR3 length equals 16 residues.

V usage is TRBV28 and J usage is TRBJ2-7, with 8 bases lining up with TRBD2. Germline assignment: CDR1 MDHEN and CDR2 SYDVKM. With V trimmed by 5 bases and J by 0 bases, 15 bases remained unmatched. The length of the CDR3 is 18 residues. CDR3 in DNA: TGTGCCAGCAGTCCAGGGGTCGGAGCGGGAGTCCTCTCCTACGAGCAGTACTTC. Its protein is CASSPGVGAGVLSYEQYF. The variable domain in full, completed from reference TRBV28 and TRBJ2-7, reads DVKVTQSSRYLVKRTGEKVFLECVQDMDHENMFWYRQDPGLGLRLIYFSYDVKMKEKGDIPEGYSVSREKKERFSLILESASTNQTSMYLCASSPGVGAGVLSYEQYFGPGTRLTVT.

The rearrangement uses TRBV18 and TRBJ2-1, with D uncertain. V lost 3 bases to trimming and J lost 0 bases, with 15 bases between them. Germline V CDR1 and CDR2: KGHSH, LQKENI. The CDR3 consists of 17 residues. CDR3 loop: CASSPRVRSSSYNEQFF. CDR3 sequence (DNA): TGTGCCAGCTCACCCCGGGTCAGATCCAGCTCCTACAATGAGCAGTTCTTC.

The V gene is TRBV6-1, the J gene TRBJ2-3; 8 bases are a match to TRBD1. This CDR3 has 16 amino acids. Trimming at V came to 2 bases and at J to 4 bases, leaving 8 bases not matched to a gene. Germline assignment: CDR1 MNHNS and CDR2 SASEGT. CDR3 sequence: CASSEYQRTGPDTQYF. The CDR3 DNA reads as TGTGCCAGCAGTGAATATCAAAGGACAGGGCCAGATACGCAGTATTTT.

The chain is built from TRBV29-1 and TRBJ2-7; perhaps TRBD2 as D (6 bases). CDR1 and CDR2 (germline): SQVTM, ANQGSEA. The CDR3 extends over 12 amino acids. Trimming cost V 4 bases and J 6 bases, with 13 bases left between them. As DNA, the CDR3 is TGCAGCGTTGGGACTACCCGGGCCGAGCAGTACTTC. Translation: CSVGTTRAEQYF.

This chain links TRBV4-3 with TRBJ2-7, with TRBD2 as a possible D gene (5 bases). CDR1 and CDR2 from the germline V gene are LGHNA and YSLEER. This CDR3 has 16 residues. V was cut by 1 base and J by 7 bases, with 20 bases left in between. CDR3 nucleotides: TGCGCCAGCAGCCAAGCCGGAGCCAGCGGAGTGGGAGAGCAGTACTTC. Amino acids: CASSQAGASGVGEQYF.

The chain is built from TRBV19 and TRBJ1-1, with D possibly being TRBD1 (6 bases). The CDR3 is made up of 15 amino acids. V lost 5 bases, J lost 0 bases, and 13 bases lay in between. CDR1 is LNHDA and CDR2 is SQIVND in the germline V gene (reference sequence). CDR3 region: CASSSWGHLNTEAFF. The CDR3 coding sequence is TGTGCCAGTAGTTCCTGGGGACACCTGAACACTGAAGCTTTCTTT. The full variable domain, in which reference TRBV19 and TRBJ1-1 provide the parts outside the CDR3, is DGGITQSPKYLFRKEGQNVTLSCEQNLNHDAMYWYRQDPGQGLRLIYYSQIVNDFQKGDIAEGYSVSREKKESFPLTVTSAQKNPTAFYLCASSSWGHLNTEAFFGQGTRLTVV.

The chain recombines TRBV25-1 with TRBJ2-5; TRBD2 matches 11 bases. V lost 3 bases, J lost 1 base, and 4 bases stayed unmatched. Germline V CDR1 and CDR2: MGHDK, SYGVNS. The CDR3 is 16 residues long. CDR3 coding DNA: TGTGCCAGCAGTGATTCTAGCGGGGGGACCCAAGAGACCCAGTACTTC. This gives the protein CASSDSSGGTQETQYF. Complete variable domain (other parts from reference TRBV25-1 and TRBJ2-5): EADIYQTPRYLVIGTGKKITLECSQTMGHDKMYWYQQDPGMELHLIHYSYGVNSTEKGDLSSESTVSRIRTEHFPLTLESARPSHTSQYLCASSDSSGGTQETQYFGPGTRLLVL.

The CDR3 nucleotides read TGCAGTGCTACTGTCGGGGTTGAAGCTTTCTTT. As protein: CSATVGVEAFF. J is TRBJ1-1 and V is TRBV20-1; D gene ambiguous. This CDR3 spans 11 amino acids. Germline lookup yields CDR1 DFQATT and CDR2 SNEGSKA (reference sequence). V was shortened by 4 bases and J by 7 bases, with 10 bases between the two germline ends.

The chain has TRBV6-4 and TRBJ1-5; the match to TRBD1 covers 7 bases. J lost 0 bases, V lost 11 bases, and 19 bases had no gene match. Per germline, CDR1 MRHNA and CDR2 SNTAGT. The CDR3 has 18 amino acids. The CDR3 DNA reads TGTGCCCGCCGAGCACGACAGGGACCAAAAATTAGCAATCAGCCCCAGCATTTT. It specifies CARRARQGPKISNQPQHF.

The rearrangement joins TRBV6-4 to TRBJ1-2; 10 positions match TRBD1. The CDR3 extends over 15 amino acids. Losses at the gene ends were 6 bases for V and 5 bases for J; bases not matched to a gene: 9. Germline V gene lookup returns CDR1 MRHNA and CDR2 SNTAGT. CDR3 sequence: CASSPEGQGHYGYTF. CDR3 coding DNA: TGTGCCAGCAGCCCGGAGGGACAGGGGCATTATGGCTACACCTTC.

This clone has a single count. The chain uses TRBV5-1 and TRBJ2-1, with 7 bases matching TRBD1. This CDR3 has 15 residues. CDR1 is SGHRS and CDR2 is YFSETQ in the germline V gene. The ends lost 1 base at V and 4 bases at J; junction bases unmatched: 5. The CDR3, as DNA: TGCGCCAGCAGCTTGACTGGGACAGCTTACAATGAGCAGTTCTTC. Translating gives CASSLTGTAYNEQFF.

This clone was seen a few times. The chain joins TRBV7-2 to TRBJ2-3; 11 bases line up with TRBD1. Trimming took 6 bases from V and 5 from J; bases not matched to a gene: 7. This CDR3 has 15 residues. Per the germline V gene, CDR1 is SGHTA and CDR2 is FQGNSA. This CDR3 reads CASRPGQGDGDTQYF. The CDR3 coding sequence is TGTGCCAGCAGACCGGGACAGGGGGACGGAGATACGCAGTATTTT. Full variable domain (outside the CDR3, taken from reference TRBV7-2 and TRBJ2-3): GAGVSQSPSNKVTEKGKDVELRCDPISGHTALYWYRQSLGQGLEFLIYFQGNSAPDKSGLPSDRFSAERTGGSVSTLTIQRTQQEDSAVYLCASRPGQGDGDTQYFGPGTRLTVL.

The CDR3 reads CASSQGPTGLRSEQFF. For the CDR3, the DNA is TGTGCCAGCAGCCAAGGCCCGACAGGGCTTCGGAGTGAGCAGTTCTTC. The chain links TRBV7-3 to TRBJ2-1; 7 bases are shared with TRBD1. Germline V CDR1 and CDR2: SGHTA, FQGTGA. This CDR3 is built from 16 residues. The junction had 16 bases not matched to a gene; V was cut back by 5 bases and J by 9 bases. The full variable domain, with the rest looked up from reference TRBV7-3 and TRBJ2-1, is GAGVSQTPSNKVTEKGKYVELRCDPISGHTALYWYRQSLGQGPEFLIYFQGTGAADDSGLPNDRFFAVRPEGSVSTLKIQRTERGDSAVYLCASSQGPTGLRSEQFFGPGTRLTVL.

The V gene is TRBV7-6, the J gene TRBJ2-5; a weak D match, TRBD2 (6 bases). Germline lookup yields CDR1 SGHVS and CDR2 FNYEAQ. Trimming removed 1 base from V and 3 bases from J, with 9 bases in between. This CDR3 is 14 amino acids long. This CDR3 is CASSLGSGEETQYF. The CDR3 nucleotides are TGTGCCAGCAGCTTAGGATCGGGGGAAGAGACCCAGTACTTC.

The chain couples TRBV6-5 to TRBJ1-2; 9 nucleotides match TRBD1. V was clipped by 0 bases and J by 5 bases; unmatched bases: 7. The germline CDR1 and CDR2 sequences are MNHEY and SVGAGI. The CDR3 extends over 16 amino acids. The CDR3 spells CASSYSSTGGRYGYTF. As DNA, the CDR3 is TGTGCCAGCAGTTACTCGAGTACAGGGGGCAGGTATGGCTACACCTTC.

V usage is TRBV7-9 and J usage is TRBJ2-2; TRBD2 aligns across 8 bases. The junction had 7 bases not matched to a gene; V was cut back by 4 bases and J by 3 bases. The germline CDR1 and CDR2 sequences are SEHNR and FQNEAQ (reference sequence). This CDR3 has 16 residues. Here the CDR3 reads CASSSRLAWDTGELFF. The CDR3, as DNA: TGTGCCAGCAGCTCCCGACTAGCGTGGGACACCGGGGAGCTGTTTTTT.

The count of this clone is one. V gene TRBV7-2 combines with J gene TRBJ2-7; TRBD1 might be the D (6 bases). CDR1 is SGHTA, CDR2 FQGNSA, per germline. This CDR3 is 13 amino acids long. Deletions cut 4 bases from V and 3 bases from J, with 10 bases between. This CDR3 reads CASSYTTGYEQYF. The CDR3 DNA reads TGTGCCAGCAGCTACACGACAGGCTACGAGCAGTACTTC.

The chain has TRBV14 and TRBJ1-2; TRBD1 aligns across 9 bases. Germline values: CDR1 SGHDN, CDR2 FVKESK. The V segment lost 10 bases and the J segment 5 bases; nucleotides outside the gene matches: 14. This CDR3 contains 15 residues. The CDR3 protein is CATSSGQGTWYGYTF. The CDR3 bases are TGTGCCACAAGTTCTGGACAGGGGACCTGGTATGGCTACACCTTC.

This clone is a singleton in its sample. The rearrangement joins TRBV5-1 to TRBJ1-2; D is undetermined. V dropped 0 bases and J dropped 0 bases, with 12 bases sitting between them. The germline gives CDR1 SGHRS, CDR2 YFSETQ. The CDR3 sequence is 16 residues long. The CDR3 nucleotides read TGCGCCAGCAGCTTGGCTACGACAAAGACTAACTATGGCTACACCTTC. Its translation is CASSLATTKTNYGYTF.

The chain has TRBV28 and TRBJ1-1; 7 bases are shared with TRBD1. CDR3 size: 14 residues. The germline V gene encodes CDR1 MDHEN and CDR2 SYDVKM. The J segment lost 2 bases and the V segment lost 6 bases, leaving 6 bases of the junction unmatched. CDR3 bases: TGTGCCAGCAGGTCTGACAGGGCTAACACTGAAGCTTTCTTT. Translation gives CASRSDRANTEAFF.